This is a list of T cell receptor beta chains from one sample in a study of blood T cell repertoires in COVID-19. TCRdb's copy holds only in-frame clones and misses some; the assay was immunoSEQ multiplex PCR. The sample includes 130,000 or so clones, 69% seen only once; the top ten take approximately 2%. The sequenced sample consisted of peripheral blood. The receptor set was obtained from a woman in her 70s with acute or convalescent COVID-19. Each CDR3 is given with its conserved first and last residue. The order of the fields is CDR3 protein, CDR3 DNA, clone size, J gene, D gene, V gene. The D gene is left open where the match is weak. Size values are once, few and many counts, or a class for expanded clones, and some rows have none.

CDR3 protein: CASSFGLKETQYF
CDR3 DNA: TGTGCCAGCAGTTTTGGGCTAAAAGAGACCCAGTACTTC
clone size: NA
J gene: TRBJ2-5
D gene: NA
V gene: TRBV12-3/TRBV12-4

CDR3 protein: CASSLAAGGPPWEQYF
CDR3 DNA: TGTGCCAGCAGCTTGGCGGCGGGAGGGCCGCCGTGGGAGCAGTACTTC
clone size: NA
J gene: TRBJ2-7
D gene: TRBD2
V gene: TRBV5-4

CDR3 protein: CASIGPLYEQYF
CDR3 DNA: TGTGCCAGCATCGGTCCACTCTACGAGCAGTACTTC
clone size: NA
J gene: TRBJ2-7
D gene: NA
V gene: TRBV6-5

CDR3 protein: CASSSGQGSTDTQYF
CDR3 DNA: TGCGCCAGCAGTTCCGGACAGGGGAGCACAGATACGCAGTATTTT
clone size: few
J gene: TRBJ2-3
D gene: TRBD1
V gene: TRBV5-1

CDR3 protein: CASSVGTGDATDTQYF
CDR3 DNA: TGTGCCAGCAGCGTGGGGACAGGGGACGCCACAGATACGCAGTATTTT
clone size: NA
J gene: TRBJ2-3
D gene: TRBD1
V gene: TRBV9

CDR3 protein: CASSLGQIGGYTF
CDR3 DNA: TGTGCCAGCAGTTTAGGACAGATCGGTGGCTACACCTTC
clone size: NA
J gene: TRBJ1-2
D gene: NA
V gene: TRBV12-3/TRBV12-4

CDR3 protein: CASRLGTATGELFF
CDR3 DNA: TGTGCCAGCAGACTTGGGACTGCCACCGGGGAGCTGTTTTTT
clone size: NA
J gene: TRBJ2-2
D gene: NA
V gene: TRBV6-6

CDR3 protein: CASGQGMDQPQHF
CDR3 DNA: TGTGCCAGCGGGCAGGGAATGGATCAGCCCCAGCATTTT
clone size: NA
J gene: TRBJ1-5
D gene: NA
V gene: TRBV27

CDR3 protein: CASSRDRLSNEKLFF
CDR3 DNA: TGCGCCAGCAGCCGCGACAGGTTGTCTAATGAAAAACTGTTTTTT
clone size: NA
J gene: TRBJ1-4
D gene: NA
V gene: TRBV5-1

CDR3 protein: CASSPGTGTLLNEKLFF
CDR3 DNA: TGCGCCAGCAGCCCCGGGACAGGGACCCTCCTTAATGAAAAACTGTTTTTT
clone size: NA
J gene: TRBJ1-4
D gene: TRBD1
V gene: TRBV5-1

CDR3 protein: CSASGLAGSSYEQYF
CDR3 DNA: TGCAGCGCCTCCGGACTAGCGGGGAGCTCCTACGAGCAGTACTTC
clone size: NA
J gene: TRBJ2-7
D gene: TRBD2
V gene: TRBV29-1

CDR3 protein: CASSMGGTPLHF
CDR3 DNA: TGTGCCAGTAGTATGGGCGGGACGCCCCTCCACTTT
clone size: few
J gene: TRBJ1-6
D gene: NA
V gene: TRBV19

CDR3 protein: CASTPGWGLTGELFF
CDR3 DNA: TGCGCCAGCACCCCGGGGTGGGGGCTAACCGGGGAGCTGTTTTTT
clone size: NA
J gene: TRBJ2-2
D gene: NA
V gene: TRBV5-1

CDR3 protein: CASSRSGSTDTQYF
CDR3 DNA: TGTGCCAGCAGCCGTAGCGGGAGTACAGATACGCAGTATTTT
clone size: NA
J gene: TRBJ2-3
D gene: TRBD2
V gene: TRBV11-3

CDR3 protein: CASSFMGGGTTEAFF
CDR3 DNA: TGTGCCAGCAGCTTTATGGGAGGGGGTACTACTGAAGCTTTCTTT
clone size: once
J gene: TRBJ1-1
D gene: NA
V gene: TRBV7-9

CDR3 protein: CATSDLTGGKDRGSNQPQHF
CDR3 DNA: TGTGCCACCAGTGATTTAACTGGGGGGAAGGACAGGGGGAGCAATCAGCCCCAGCATTTT
clone size: NA
J gene: TRBJ1-5
D gene: TRBD1
V gene: TRBV24-1

CDR3 protein: CASSLGATGELFF
CDR3 DNA: TGCGCCAGCAGCTTGGGGGCCACCGGGGAGCTGTTTTTT
clone size: NA
J gene: TRBJ2-2
D gene: NA
V gene: TRBV5-1

CDR3 protein: CASSPTTGEEKLFF
CDR3 DNA: TGTGCCAGCTCACCTACAACGGGGGAGGAAAAACTGTTTTTT
clone size: NA
J gene: TRBJ1-4
D gene: NA
V gene: TRBV18

CDR3 protein: CASSYFPYSPNTEAFF
CDR3 DNA: TGTGCCAGCAGTTACTTTCCTTACAGCCCGAACACTGAAGCTTTCTTT
clone size: few
J gene: TRBJ1-1
D gene: NA
V gene: TRBV6-6

CDR3 protein: CASTTPGRGRGGELFF
CDR3 DNA: TGTGCCAGTACCACCCCGGGCAGAGGGAGGGGCGGGGAGCTGTTTTTT
clone size: once
J gene: TRBJ2-2
D gene: TRBD2
V gene: TRBV19

CDR3 protein: CSAKRASDYNEQFF
CDR3 DNA: TGCAGCGCTAAGAGGGCTAGCGACTACAATGAGCAGTTCTTC
clone size: many
J gene: TRBJ2-1
D gene: NA
V gene: TRBV29-1

CDR3 protein: CASSEARGSNEKLFF
CDR3 DNA: TGTGCCAGCAGTGAAGCCAGGGGTTCCAATGAAAAACTGTTTTTT
clone size: few
J gene: TRBJ1-4
D gene: NA
V gene: TRBV25-1

CDR3 protein: CASSEDSLPTYEQYF
CDR3 DNA: TGTGCCAGCAGCGAGGACAGCCTCCCTACCTACGAGCAGTACTTC
clone size: NA
J gene: TRBJ2-7
D gene: NA
V gene: TRBV7-9

CDR3 protein: CASSLTLQGRYGYTF
CDR3 DNA: TGTGCCAGCAGTTTAACGTTGCAGGGGAGATATGGCTACACCTTC
clone size: few
J gene: TRBJ1-2
D gene: NA
V gene: TRBV28